These 22 T cell receptor beta chains were all obtained from the same sample, sequenced in a study of OX40 agonist ivuxolimab in advanced cancers. This table comes from immunoSEQ multiplex PCR, and its TCRdb copy is limited to in-frame clones, with some not included. Of roughly 38,000 clones in the sample, 74% were seen once. This sample comprised CD4+ or CD8+ T cells sorted from blood, obtained in a trial of the OX40 agonist ivuxolimab. These receptors came from an adult with an advanced solid tumor such as melanoma, head and neck, liver or kidney cancer.

This clone was seen only a few times. The V call is TRBV4-1, the J call TRBJ2-7; 9 positions match TRBD1. Germline CDR1 is MGHRA and CDR2 is YSYEKL. The ends lost 1 base at V and 6 bases at J; junction bases unmatched: 1. The CDR3 runs to 13 residues. Here the CDR3 DNA reads TGCGCCAGCAGCCAAGTGGACAGGGGCGAGCAGTACTTC. It specifies CASSQVDRGEQYF.

CDR3 amino acids: CASSVPAGELFF. As DNA, the CDR3 is TGTGCCAGTAGTGTACCAGCTGGGGAGCTGTTTTTT. The chain joins TRBV19 to TRBJ2-2; no reliable D call. Germline values: CDR1 LNHDA, CDR2 SQIVND (reference sequence). The CDR3 consists of 12 residues. V lost 5 bases and J 8 bases, leaving 9 bases between the germline ends.

The sample holds a few counts of this clone. The gene calls are TRBV6-5 and TRBJ1-1, with D possibly being TRBD1 (5 bases). The V gene's germline CDR1 is MNHEY and CDR2 SVGAGI. The CDR3 sequence is 13 residues long. V was cut by 7 bases and J by 3 bases, with 12 bases left in between. This CDR3 reads CASNALGHTEAFF. Here the CDR3 DNA reads TGTGCCAGCAACGCGTTGGGGCACACTGAAGCTTTCTTT.

This clone was detected a few times. This chain uses TRBV28 with TRBJ1-5; 10 positions agree with TRBD1. CDR3 length equals 15 residues. V shed 3 bases and J 7 bases; nucleotides not matched to a gene: 6. Germline CDR1 reads MDHEN; CDR2 reads SYDVKM. The CDR3 spells CASSFPDRGKQPQHF. The CDR3 DNA reads TGTGCCAGCAGTTTTCCGGACAGGGGGAAACAGCCCCAGCATTTT.

This rearrangement joins TRBV5-1 to TRBJ1-3; the D gene is possibly TRBD1 (5 bases). Trimming took off 1 base at V and 0 bases at J, with 11 bases between the two ends. CDR3 length equals 16 residues. Germline V gene lookup returns CDR1 SGHRS and CDR2 YFSETQ. The CDR3 DNA follows: TGCGCCAGCAGCTTGTCGGGGCTGAGCTCTGGAAACACCATATATTTT. The encoded protein is CASSLSGLSSGNTIYF. The full variable domain, rest sourced from reference TRBV5-1 and TRBJ1-3, is KAGVTQTPRYLIKTRGQQVTLSCSPISGHRSVSWYQQTPGQGLQFLFEYFSETQRNKGNFPGRFSGRQFSNSRSEMNVSTLELGDSALYLCASSLSGLSSGNTIYFGEGSWLTVV.

In this sample, this clone turned up a few times. The gene calls are TRBV6-1 and TRBJ1-2; D unresolved. The ends were cut back, 2 bases at V and 5 bases at J, with 0 bases in the middle. CDR1 and CDR2 from the germline V gene are MNHNS and SASEGT. This CDR3 has 10 amino acids. The CDR3 is CASSEYGYTF. The DNA of the CDR3 is TGTGCCAGCAGTGAATATGGCTACACCTTC.

V usage is TRBV11-2 and J usage is TRBJ2-5; D assignment may be TRBD1 or TRBD2 (5 bases each). The germline CDR1 and CDR2 sequences are SGHAT and FQNNGV. V lost 5 bases and J 9 bases, leaving 16 bases between the germline ends. The CDR3 is 13 residues long. CDR3 protein: CASSRDGPGAQYF. DNA of the CDR3: TGTGCCAGCAGCAGGGACGGCCCTGGAGCCCAGTACTTC.

CDR3 in DNA: TGTGCCAGTACCCGGGGGACTAGCGGGGGGGCCTTCACTGAGCAGTTCTTC. This codes for CASTRGTSGGAFTEQFF. The chain is built from TRBV19 and TRBJ2-1; 16 bases align to TRBD2. Trimming removed 7 bases from V and 9 bases from J; junction bases left unmatched: 12. The CDR3 runs to 17 residues. Germline V gene sequence: CDR1 LNHDA, CDR2 SQIVND (reference sequence).

J is TRBJ2-5 and V is TRBV7-9; D ambiguous. Between the trimmed V and J ends, which lost 4 bases and 3 bases, there was a span of 3 bases. CDR3 size: 11 residues. Per the germline V gene, CDR1 is SEHNR and CDR2 is FQNEAQ (reference sequence). The CDR3 spells CASSWEETQYF. The DNA for the CDR3 is TGTGCCAGCAGCTGGGAAGAGACCCAGTACTTC.

This clone was seen a handful of times. The chain recombines TRBV28 with TRBJ1-2; D remains unclear. The germline CDR1 and CDR2 sequences are MDHEN and SYDVKM. CDR3 length: 12 residues. V shed 1 base and J shed 7 bases, with 7 bases lying between them. The CDR3 loop is CASSLYRAGYTF. CDR3 DNA: TGTGCCAGCAGTTTATATAGGGCTGGCTACACCTTC.

The gene calls are TRBV5-1 and TRBJ2-1, with D possibly being TRBD1 (5 bases). V lost 4 bases to trimming and J lost 9 bases, with 17 bases between them. The germline gives CDR1 SGHRS, CDR2 YFSETQ. This CDR3 region has 14 residues. This CDR3 is CASSPRADRGEQFF. DNA of the CDR3: TGCGCCAGCAGCCCGAGAGCAGATAGGGGTGAGCAGTTCTTC.

This clone showed up just once. CDR3 in DNA: TGTGCCAGCAGACAGGGGTATGCAACTAATGAAAAACTGTTTTTT. Translating gives CASRQGYATNEKLFF. The V and J genes are TRBV6-1 and TRBJ1-4, with 7 bases that match TRBD1. From germline, CDR1 is MNHNS and CDR2 SASEGT. Germline trimming cut 6 bases from V and 0 bases from J; bases unmatched to any gene: 4. The CDR3 sequence is 15 residues long.

The chain couples TRBV6-4 to TRBJ2-3, with a possible D match to TRBD2 (7 bases). CDR3 length: 15 residues. With 0 bases removed from V and 5 bases from J, the gap between germline ends came to 12 bases. Per germline, CDR1 MRHNA and CDR2 SNTAGT. The CDR3 DNA is TGTGCCAGCAGTGACTCAGGGGGGGCCTTAGATACGCAGTATTTT. This sequence encodes CASSDSGGALDTQYF.

This chain connects TRBV6-1 to TRBJ1-5; D unclear. With 3 bases removed from V and 7 bases from J, the gap between germline ends came to 10 bases. The CDR3 consists of 13 residues. Per the germline V gene, CDR1 is MNHNS and CDR2 is SASEGT. The CDR3 nucleotides read TGTGCCAGCAGTGATGCCACCGGGCAGCCCCAGCATTTT. Its protein is CASSDATGQPQHF.

This sequence joins TRBV6-6 and TRBJ1-1, with D uncertain. CDR1 MNHNY and CDR2 SVGAGI come from the germline V gene (reference sequence). Trimming took 4 bases from V and 0 from J, leaving 6 bases between them. CDR3 size: 13 residues. The CDR3: CASSWGVNTEAFF. The CDR3 region has the DNA TGTGCCAGCAGTTGGGGAGTGAACACTGAAGCTTTCTTT.

V usage is TRBV30 and J usage is TRBJ1-2; D is uncertain. The length of the CDR3 is 14 residues. Germline V CDR1 and CDR2: GTSNPN, SVGIG (reference sequence). V was shortened by 0 bases and J by 4 bases, with 12 bases between the two germline ends. CDR3 region: CAWSVLEGFYGYTF. The CDR3 bases are TGTGCCTGGAGTGTACTCGAAGGGTTCTATGGCTACACCTTC.

The CDR3 sequence is CASSPPTGGTEAFF. The DNA for the CDR3 is TGTGCCAGCTCTCCCCCGACAGGGGGTACTGAAGCTTTCTTT. The V gene is TRBV18, the J gene TRBJ1-1; TRBD1 matches 9 bases. J was trimmed by 5 bases and V by 6 bases; bases with no gene match: 7. The CDR3 totals 14 residues. Germline-derived CDR1 and CDR2 are KGHSH and LQKENI.

This rearrangement joins TRBV21-1 to TRBJ2-5; TRBD2, as called in the table, went unchecked against the DNA. TRBV21-1 is listed as a pseudogene. The CDR3 spans 14 residues. This chain's CDR3 is CASSPEGIEETQYF. Written as DNA, the CDR3 is TGTGCCAGCAGCCCCGAGGGTATAGAAGAGACCCAGTACTTC.

This chain links TRBV4-1 with TRBJ2-3; TRBD2 matches at 11 bases. CDR1 and CDR2 (germline): MGHRA, YSYEKL. V trimming: 4 bases; J trimming: 6 bases; junction bases outside the gene matches: 6. CDR3 length: 15 residues. CDR3 coding DNA: TGCGCCAGCAGCCCTAGCGGGGGGCCTGGCGATACGCAGTATTTT. Translating it yields CASSPSGGPGDTQYF.

The rearrangement uses TRBV5-6 and TRBJ1-2; 7 bases are shared with TRBD1. Germline CDR1 and CDR2: SGHDT and YYEEEE. The ends lost 0 bases at V and 4 bases at J; junction bases unmatched: 3. The CDR3 has 14 residues. In DNA form, the CDR3 reads TGTGCCAGCAGCTTGGGCAGGGGGTTCTATGGCTACACCTTC. This gives the protein CASSLGRGFYGYTF.

The chain joins TRBV25-1 to TRBJ2-5, with 8 bases fitting TRBD1. The germline gives CDR1 MGHDK, CDR2 SYGVNS. The CDR3 has 16 residues. V shed 3 bases, J shed 6 bases, and the junction held 12 bases outside the gene matches. The CDR3 region is CASSESQTGAGQTQYF. The CDR3 region has the DNA TGTGCCAGCAGTGAGTCACAGACAGGGGCCGGGCAGACCCAGTACTTC.

This clone was seen more than once but under ten times. The rearrangement links TRBV7-8 to TRBJ1-2, with 9 positions matching TRBD1. The length of the CDR3 is 15 residues. In germline, CDR1 is SGHVS, CDR2 FQNEAQ. The V gene end was trimmed by 0 bases and the J gene end by 8 bases; junction bases not matched to a gene: 7. For the CDR3, the DNA is TGTGCCAGCAGCTTAGCGTGGACAGGGGAGGGCGGCTACACCTTC. Its translation is CASSLAWTGEGGYTF.